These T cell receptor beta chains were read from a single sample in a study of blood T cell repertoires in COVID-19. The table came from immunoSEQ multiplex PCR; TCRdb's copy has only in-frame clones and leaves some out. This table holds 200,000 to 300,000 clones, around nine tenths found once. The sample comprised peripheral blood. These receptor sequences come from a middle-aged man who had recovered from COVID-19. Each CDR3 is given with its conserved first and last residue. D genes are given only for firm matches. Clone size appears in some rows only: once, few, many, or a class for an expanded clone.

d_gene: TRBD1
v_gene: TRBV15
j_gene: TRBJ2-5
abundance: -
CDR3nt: TGTGCCACCAGCAGAGACCAGGGGGCTTTGGAGACCCAGTACTTC
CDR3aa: CATSRDQGALETQYF

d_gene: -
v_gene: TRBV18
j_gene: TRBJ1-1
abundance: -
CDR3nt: TGTGCCAGCTCACCTCCTCGGTGGAACACTGAAGCTTTCTTT
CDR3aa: CASSPPRWNTEAFF

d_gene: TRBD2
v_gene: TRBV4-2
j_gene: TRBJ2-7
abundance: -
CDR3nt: TGTGCCAGCAGCCAAGTCGGGGGGTTCCCCTCCTACGAGCAGTACTTC
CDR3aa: CASSQVGGFPSYEQYF

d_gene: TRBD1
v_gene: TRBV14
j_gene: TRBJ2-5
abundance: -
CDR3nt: TGTGCCAGCAGCCAGGTCAGACAGGGGAAAGAGACCCAGTACTTC
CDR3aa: CASSQVRQGKETQYF

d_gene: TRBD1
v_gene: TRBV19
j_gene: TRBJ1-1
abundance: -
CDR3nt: TGTGCCAGTAGTAGAGGGACAGGGGGCTGGGCCGGCGACACTGAAGCTTTCTTT
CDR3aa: CASSRGTGGWAGDTEAFF

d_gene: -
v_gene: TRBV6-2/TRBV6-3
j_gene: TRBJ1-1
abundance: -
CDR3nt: TGTGCCAGCAGTTACTCGACTGGGAGAGAGAACACTGAAGCTTTCTTT
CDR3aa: CASSYSTGRENTEAFF

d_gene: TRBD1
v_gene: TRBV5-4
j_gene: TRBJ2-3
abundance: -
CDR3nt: TGTGCCAGCAGCTTGGAGGGACAGTCAGATACGCAGTATTTT
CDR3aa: CASSLEGQSDTQYF

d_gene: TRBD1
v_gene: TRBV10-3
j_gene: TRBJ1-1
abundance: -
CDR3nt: TGTGCCATCAGTGAGAGGGGACAGGGGACTGAAGCTTTCTTT
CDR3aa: CAISERGQGTEAFF

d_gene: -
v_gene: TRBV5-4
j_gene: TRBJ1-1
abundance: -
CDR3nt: TGTGCCAGCAGCTTGGCCAAGGGGTTGAACACTGAAGCTTTCTTT
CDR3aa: CASSLAKGLNTEAFF

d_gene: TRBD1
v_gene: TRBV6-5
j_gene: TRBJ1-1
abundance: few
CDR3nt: TGTGCCAGCAGGCGGACAGGGACTGAAGCTTTCTTT
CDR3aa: CASRRTGTEAFF

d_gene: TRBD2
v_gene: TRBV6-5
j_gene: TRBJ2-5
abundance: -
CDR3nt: TGTGCCAGCAGCCTGGCTAGCGGGGTTCAAGAGACCCAGTACTTC
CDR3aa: CASSLASGVQETQYF

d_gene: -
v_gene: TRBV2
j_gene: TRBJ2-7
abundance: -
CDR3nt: TGTGCCAGCAGGGGGTCCCGAGGGGAGCAGTACTTC
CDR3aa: CASRGSRGEQYF

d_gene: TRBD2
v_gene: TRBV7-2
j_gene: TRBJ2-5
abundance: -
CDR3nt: TGTGCCAGCAGCCGCAGACTAGCGGCTCGCCAAGAGACCCAGTACTTC
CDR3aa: CASSRRLAARQETQYF

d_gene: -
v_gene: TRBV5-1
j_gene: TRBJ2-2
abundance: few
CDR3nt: TGCGCCAGCAGCTTAGAGGGTTTAAACACCGGGGAGCTGTTTTTT
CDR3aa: CASSLEGLNTGELFF

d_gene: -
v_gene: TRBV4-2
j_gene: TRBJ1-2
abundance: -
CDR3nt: TGTGCCAGCAGCCAAGAGGCGGATAACTATGGCTACACCTTC
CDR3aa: CASSQEADNYGYTF

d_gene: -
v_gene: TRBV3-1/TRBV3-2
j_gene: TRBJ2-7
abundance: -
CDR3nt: TGTGCCAGCAGCCAAATACAGGGGACTGCCTACGAGCAGTACTTC
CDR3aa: CASSQIQGTAYEQYF

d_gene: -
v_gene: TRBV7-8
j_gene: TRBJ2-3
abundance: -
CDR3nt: TGTGCCAGCCGACAGCAAGCGAGCACAGATACGCAGTATTTT
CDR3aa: CASRQQASTDTQYF

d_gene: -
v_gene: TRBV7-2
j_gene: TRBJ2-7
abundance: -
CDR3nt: TGTGCCAGCAGCCCATTAGCGGCTCGATACGAGCAGTACTTC
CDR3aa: CASSPLAARYEQYF

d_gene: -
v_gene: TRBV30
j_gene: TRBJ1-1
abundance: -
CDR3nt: TGTGCCTGGAGTGTACAAGGGGGTTCGGGTGAAGCTTTCTTT
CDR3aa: CAWSVQGGSGEAFF

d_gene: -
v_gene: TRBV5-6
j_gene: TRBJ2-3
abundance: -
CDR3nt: TGTGCCAGCAGCTTGGTGGCCGACGGGGGAGATACGCAGTATTTT
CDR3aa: CASSLVADGGDTQYF

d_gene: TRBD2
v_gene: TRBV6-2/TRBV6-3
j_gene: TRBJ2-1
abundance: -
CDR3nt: TGTGCCAGCAGTTCTCTAGCGGGAGGTTCCTACAATGAGCAGTTCTTC
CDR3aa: CASSSLAGGSYNEQFF

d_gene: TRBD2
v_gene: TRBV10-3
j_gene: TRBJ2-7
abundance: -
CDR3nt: TGTGCCATCAGTGAGTCTCCAAGGACTAGCGGGCAGTACTTC
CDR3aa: CAISESPRTSGQYF

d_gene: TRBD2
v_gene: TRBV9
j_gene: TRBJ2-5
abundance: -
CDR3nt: TGTGCCAGCAGCGTAGGGGCCCAGACTAGCGGTCAAGAGACCCAGTACTTC
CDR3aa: CASSVGAQTSGQETQYF